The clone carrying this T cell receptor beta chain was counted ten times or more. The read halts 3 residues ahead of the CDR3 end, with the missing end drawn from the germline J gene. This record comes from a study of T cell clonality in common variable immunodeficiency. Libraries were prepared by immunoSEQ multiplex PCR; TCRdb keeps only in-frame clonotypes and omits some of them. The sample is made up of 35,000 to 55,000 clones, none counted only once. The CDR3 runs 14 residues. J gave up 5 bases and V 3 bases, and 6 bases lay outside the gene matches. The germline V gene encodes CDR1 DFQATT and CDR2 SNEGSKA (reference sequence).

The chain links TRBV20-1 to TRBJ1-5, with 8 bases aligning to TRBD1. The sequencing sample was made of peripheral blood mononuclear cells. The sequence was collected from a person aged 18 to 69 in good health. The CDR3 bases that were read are TGCAGTGCTAGGGGACAGGTGTCTCATCAGCCC. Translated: CSARGQVSHQP. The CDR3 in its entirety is CSARGQVSHQPQHF.